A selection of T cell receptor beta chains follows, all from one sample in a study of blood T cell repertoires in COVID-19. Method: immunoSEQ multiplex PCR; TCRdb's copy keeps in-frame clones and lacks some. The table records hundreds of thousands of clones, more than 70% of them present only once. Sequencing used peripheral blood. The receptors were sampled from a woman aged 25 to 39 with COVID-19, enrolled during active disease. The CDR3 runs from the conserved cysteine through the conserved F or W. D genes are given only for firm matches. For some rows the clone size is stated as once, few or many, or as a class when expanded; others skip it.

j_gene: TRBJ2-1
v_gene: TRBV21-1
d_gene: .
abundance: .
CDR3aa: CASATGQGGLAGACSEQFF
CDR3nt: TGTGCCAGCGCGACAGGACAGGGTGGATTGGCGGGAGCCTGTAGTGAGCAGTTCTTC

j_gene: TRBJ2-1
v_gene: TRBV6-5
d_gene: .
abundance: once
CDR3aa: CASSYSWQNSYNEQFF
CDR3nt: TGTGCCAGCAGTTACTCTTGGCAGAACTCCTACAATGAGCAGTTCTTC

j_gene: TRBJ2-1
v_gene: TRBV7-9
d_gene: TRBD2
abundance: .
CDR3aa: CASSRTSGRWVEQFF
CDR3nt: TGTGCCAGCAGCAGGACTAGCGGGCGGTGGGTTGAGCAGTTCTTC

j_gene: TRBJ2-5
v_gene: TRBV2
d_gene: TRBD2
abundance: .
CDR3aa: CASSEVERGGRETQYF
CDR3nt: TGTGCCAGCAGTGAGGTTGAGCGGGGGGGCCGAGAGACCCAGTACTTC

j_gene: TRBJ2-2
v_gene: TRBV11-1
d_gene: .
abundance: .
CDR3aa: CASTVQVNTGELFF
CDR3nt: TGTGCCAGCACCGTACAGGTTAACACCGGGGAGCTGTTTTTT

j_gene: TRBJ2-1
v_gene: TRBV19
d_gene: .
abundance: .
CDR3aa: CASSIGSGVALYNEQFF
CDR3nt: TGTGCCAGTAGTATCGGTTCTGGAGTAGCGTTATACAATGAGCAGTTCTTC

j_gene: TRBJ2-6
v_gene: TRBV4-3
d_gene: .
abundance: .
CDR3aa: CASSSQGESGNVLTF
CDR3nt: TGCGCCAGCAGCTCACAGGGTGAGTCGGGCAACGTCCTGACTTTC

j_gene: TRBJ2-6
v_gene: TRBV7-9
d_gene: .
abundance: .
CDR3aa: CASSLGGRGSGANVLTF
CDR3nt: TGTGCCAGCAGCTTAGGAGGGCGCGGATCTGGGGCCAACGTCCTGACTTTC

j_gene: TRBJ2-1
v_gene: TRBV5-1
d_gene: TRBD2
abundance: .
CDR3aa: CASSFTSGGASEQFF
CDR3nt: TGCGCCAGCAGCTTTACTAGCGGGGGGGCAAGTGAGCAGTTCTTC

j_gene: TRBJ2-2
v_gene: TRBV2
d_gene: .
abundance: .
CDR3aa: CASSKSPDSLTGELFF
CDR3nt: TGTGCCAGCAGTAAAAGCCCTGACAGCCTTACCGGGGAGCTGTTTTTT

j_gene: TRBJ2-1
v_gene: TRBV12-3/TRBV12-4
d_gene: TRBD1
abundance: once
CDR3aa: CASLRDRGNEQFF
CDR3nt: TGTGCCAGTCTACGGGACAGGGGAAATGAGCAGTTCTTC

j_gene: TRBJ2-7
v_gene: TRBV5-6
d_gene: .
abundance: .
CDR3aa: CASSWTGLAKLYEQYF
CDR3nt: TGTGCCAGCAGCTGGACGGGACTTGCAAAACTCTACGAGCAGTACTTC

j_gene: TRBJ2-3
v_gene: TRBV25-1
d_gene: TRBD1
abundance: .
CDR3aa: CASSEFVGQGTDTQYF
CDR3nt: TGTGCCAGCAGTGAATTTGTGGGACAGGGGACAGATACGCAGTATTTT

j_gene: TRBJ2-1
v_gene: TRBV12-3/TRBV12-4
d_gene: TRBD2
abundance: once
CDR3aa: CASSLTSLWEQFF
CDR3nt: TGTGCCAGCAGTTTGACTAGCTTATGGGAGCAGTTCTTC

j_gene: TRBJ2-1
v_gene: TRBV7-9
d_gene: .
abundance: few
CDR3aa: CASSLAGVGEQFF
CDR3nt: TGTGCCAGCAGCTTAGCAGGGGTAGGTGAGCAGTTCTTC

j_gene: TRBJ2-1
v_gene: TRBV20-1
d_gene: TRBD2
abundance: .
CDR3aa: CSASILAGGREQFF
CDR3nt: TGCAGTGCTAGTATATTAGCGGGAGGGCGGGAGCAGTTCTTC

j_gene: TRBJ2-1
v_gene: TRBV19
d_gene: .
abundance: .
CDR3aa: CASRRDSSYNEQFF
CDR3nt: TGTGCCAGTAGGCGGGACTCCTCCTACAATGAGCAGTTCTTC

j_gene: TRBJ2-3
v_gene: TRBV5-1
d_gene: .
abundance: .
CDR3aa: CASSLVSPYTQYF
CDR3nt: TGCGCCAGCAGCTTGGTTAGCCCATATACGCAGTATTTT

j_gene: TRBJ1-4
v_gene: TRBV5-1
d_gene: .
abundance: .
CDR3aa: CASSLDAGTEKLFF
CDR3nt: TGCGCCAGCAGCTTGGATGCAGGAACTGAAAAACTGTTTTTT

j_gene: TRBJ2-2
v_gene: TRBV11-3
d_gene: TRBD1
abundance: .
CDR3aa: CASSATPGQGIGSTGELFF
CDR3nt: TGTGCCAGCAGCGCCACACCGGGACAGGGTATAGGAAGCACCGGGGAGCTGTTTTTT

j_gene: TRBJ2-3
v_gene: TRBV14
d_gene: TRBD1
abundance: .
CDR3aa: CASSQDQGTAGSDTQYF
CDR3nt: TGTGCCAGCAGCCAAGATCAAGGGACAGCTGGATCAGATACGCAGTATTTT

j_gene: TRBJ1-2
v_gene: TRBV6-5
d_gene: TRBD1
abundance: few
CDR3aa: CASSYSRDRLIYGYTF
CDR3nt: TGTGCCAGCAGTTACTCCCGGGACAGGCTAATCTATGGCTACACCTTC

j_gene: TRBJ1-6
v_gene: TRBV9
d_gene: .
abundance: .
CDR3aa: CASSSSAGDNSPLHF
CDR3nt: TGTGCCAGCAGCTCAAGTGCAGGGGATAATTCACCCCTCCACTTT

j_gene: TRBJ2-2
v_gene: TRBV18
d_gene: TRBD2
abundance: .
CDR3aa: CASSPTTSGSSGELFF
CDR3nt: TGTGCCAGCTCACCGACGACTAGCGGGAGCTCCGGGGAGCTGTTTTTT

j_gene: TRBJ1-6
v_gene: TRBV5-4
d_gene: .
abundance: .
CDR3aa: CASSERENSPLHF
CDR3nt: TGTGCCAGCAGCGAGAGAGAGAATTCACCCCTCCACTTT

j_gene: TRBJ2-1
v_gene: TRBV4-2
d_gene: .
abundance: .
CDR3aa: CASSQDPQTTLYNEQFF
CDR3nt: TGTGCCAGCAGCCAAGATCCCCAAACCACTCTCTACAATGAGCAGTTCTTC

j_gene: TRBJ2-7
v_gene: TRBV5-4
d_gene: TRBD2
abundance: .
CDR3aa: CASSPRRSGGTSSYEQYF
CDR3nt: TGTGCCAGCAGCCCCAGGAGGAGCGGGGGGACGAGCTCCTACGAGCAGTACTTC

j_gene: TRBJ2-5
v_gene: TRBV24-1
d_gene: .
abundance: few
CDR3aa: CATRSGTEGETQYF
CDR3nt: TGTGCCACCAGATCCGGGACTGAGGGAGAGACCCAGTACTTC

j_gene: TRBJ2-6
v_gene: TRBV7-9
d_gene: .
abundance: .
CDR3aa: CASSSTPPAHLTF
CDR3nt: TGTGCCAGCAGCTCGACACCCCCGGCACACCTGACTTTC